This T cell receptor (beta chain) was sequenced in a study of T cell clones after liver transplantation. Study-level information: Draws occurred before transplant, before withdrawal, and after complete or failed withdrawal.

This clone was counted once. The protocol was immunoSEQ multiplex PCR, while the TCRdb copy is restricted to in-frame clones and leaves out a portion. The sample includes approximately 25,000 clones, roughly 69% of them seen just once. The CDR3 is 15 amino acids. Trimming pared 5 bases from V and 4 bases from J, leaving 17 bases between. Germline CDR1 and CDR2: SGHVS and FQNEAQ. Sequencing was performed on CD4+ T cells from blood, taken before liver transplant. V gene TRBV7-8 combines with J gene TRBJ2-5, with D perhaps matching TRBD1 (6 bases). The clonotype originates from a human donor who received a liver transplant. DNA for the CDR3: TGTGCCAGCAGCACGCTGGGGGCCCCCGGAGAGACCCAGTACTTC. Translated, it gives CASSTLGAPGETQYF.